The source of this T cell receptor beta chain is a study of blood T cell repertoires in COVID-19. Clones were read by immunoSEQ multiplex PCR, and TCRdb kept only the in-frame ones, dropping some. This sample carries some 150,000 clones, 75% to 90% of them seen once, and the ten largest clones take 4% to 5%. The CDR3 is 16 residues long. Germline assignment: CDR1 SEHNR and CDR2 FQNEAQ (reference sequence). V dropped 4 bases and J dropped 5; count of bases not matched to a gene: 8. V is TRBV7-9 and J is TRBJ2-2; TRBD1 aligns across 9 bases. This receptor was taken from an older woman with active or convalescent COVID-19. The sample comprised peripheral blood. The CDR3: CASSSQGAGGTGELFF. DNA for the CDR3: TGTGCCAGCAGCTCACAGGGGGCTGGGGGAACCGGGGAGCTGTTTTTT.